These T cell receptor beta chains were read from a single sample in a study of vaccination effects on CD4 cells after COVID-19. Their antigens remain unidentified. Method: immunoSEQ multiplex PCR; TCRdb's copy keeps in-frame clones and lacks some. The data contain more than 30,000 clones, 82% of them singletons. Here the sequenced sample was CD4+ T cells from PBMCs cultured without peptide, taken before COVID-19 vaccination. Receptor source: a human donor who received a COVID-19 vaccine. Both conserved end residues are part of each CDR3. D genes are given only for firm matches. Not all rows give a size; the values are once, few, many and, for expanded clones, a class.

cdr3_length d_call clone_size j_call v_call cdr3_nt cdr3_aa
18 TRBD1 once TRBJ2-6 TRBV14 TGTGCCAGCAGCCCATTGGACAGGGGGACCTCTGGGGCCAACGTCCTGACTTTC CASSPLDRGTSGANVLTF
14 TRBD1 . TRBJ2-2 TRBV7-2 TGTGCCAGCAGCCCGCGGACAGGGGTCGGGGAGCTGTTTTTT CASSPRTGVGELFF
15 . . TRBJ1-6 TRBV18 TGTGCCAGCTCACCGATAACAGGGCATAATTCACCCCTCCACTTT CASSPITGHNSPLHF
14 . . TRBJ2-2 TRBV7-3 TGTGCCAGCAGCTCATACAGGGACCCCGGGGAGCTGTTTTTT CASSSYRDPGELFF
18 TRBD2 . TRBJ2-3 TRBV3-1/TRBV3-2 TGTGCCAGCAGCCAAGATTTGGGTAGCGGGGAAAACTCAGATACGCAGTATTTT CASSQDLGSGENSDTQYF
17 . . TRBJ1-1 TRBV18 TGTGCCAGCTTCCCCCTCCCGGGTACAGGGCGGAACACTGAAGCTTTCTTT CASFPLPGTGRNTEAFF
15 TRBD2 . TRBJ2-5 TRBV5-1 TGCGCCAGCAGCTTCCTAGCGGGGACGCAAGAGACCCAGTACTTC CASSFLAGTQETQYF
18 TRBD2 . TRBJ2-1 TRBV12-5 TGTGCTAGTGGTTTGTGGGAACTAGCGGGGGGTCGGGGGCTTGAGCAGTTCTTC CASGLWELAGGRGLEQFF
20 . . TRBJ2-1 TRBV6-6 TGTGCCAGCAGCAGAAAAACCAGGACCGCCCAGGGGAGCTCCTACAATGAGCAGTTCTTC CASSRKTRTAQGSSYNEQFF
14 . . TRBJ1-4 TRBV27 TGTGCCAGCAGTTCCCCTTTCTTAGGGGAAAAACTGTTTTTT CASSSPFLGEKLFF
18 TRBD2 . TRBJ2-1 TRBV6-1 TGTGCCAGCAGTGGACCCTTAAGAGGACTAGGGAGGGCCAATGAGCAGTTCTTC CASSGPLRGLGRANEQFF
14 TRBD1 . TRBJ2-5 TRBV10-2 TGCGCCAGCAGTGCCGGGACAGGGTGGGAGACCCAGTACTTC CASSAGTGWETQYF
14 . . TRBJ1-1 TRBV2 TGTGCCAGCAGTGAGTTTCACTTGAACACTGAAGCTTTCTTT CASSEFHLNTEAFF
13 . . TRBJ1-1 TRBV3-1/TRBV3-2 TGTGCCAGCAGCCAAGCCCTCGCCACTGAAGCTTTCTTT CASSQALATEAFF
14 . once TRBJ2-3 TRBV7-2 TGTGCCAGCAGCTTAGTCAGCCGGACAGATACGCAGTATTTT CASSLVSRTDTQYF
15 . . TRBJ1-4 TRBV5-1 TGCGCCAGCAGCACTGACGGTGCAACTAATGAAAAACTGTTTTTT CASSTDGATNEKLFF
15 . . TRBJ1-2 TRBV15 TGTGCCACCAGCCCCCCGCCGGGCCGAGGGTATGGCTACACCTTC CATSPPPGRGYGYTF
16 . . TRBJ1-6 TRBV5-1 TGCGCCAGCAGGAAAACCACAGGGATGGGCGGTTCACCCCTCCACTTT CASRKTTGMGGSPLHF
15 . . TRBJ1-6 TRBV2 TGTGCCAGCAGACCCCAGGTCTCTTTGGCTTCACCCCTCCACTTT CASRPQVSLASPLHF
13 TRBD1 . TRBJ1-2 TRBV29-1 TGCAGCGTTGCAGGACAGGGGGCAAGTAGCTACACCTTC CSVAGQGASSYTF
15 . . TRBJ1-1 TRBV30 TGTGCCTGGAGTGTACTTTCGGCAGGGAGGAGGGAAGCTTTCTTT CAWSVLSAGRREAFF
14 . . TRBJ1-5 TRBV5-1 TGCGCCAGCAGCCCGGGGGATAGCAATCAGCCCCAGCATTTT CASSPGDSNQPQHF
14 . . TRBJ1-1 TRBV27 TGTGCCAGCAGTTTTTCAGGGAGGAACACTGAAGCTTTCTTT CASSFSGRNTEAFF
17 TRBD1 . TRBJ1-6 TRBV4-1 TGCGCCAGCAGCCAAGGGACAGGGAGCTCCTATAATTCACCCCTCCACTTT CASSQGTGSSYNSPLHF
13 . . TRBJ2-2 TRBV27 TGTGCCAGCAGTTTGGGGTTCACCGGGGAGCTGTTTTTT CASSLGFTGELFF
16 . . TRBJ2-3 TRBV6-4 TGTGCCAGCAGTGACGACCTAGCGAGCAGCACAGATACGCAGTATTTT CASSDDLASSTDTQYF
15 TRBD1 . TRBJ2-3 TRBV27 TGTGCCAGCAGTAGGGACAGGGGAGATGAAGATACGCAGTATTTT CASSRDRGDEDTQYF
16 . . TRBJ1-1 TRBV5-8 TGTGCCAGCCCTAATCAAGCTGGAGTAAAGAACACTGAAGCTTTCTTT CASPNQAGVKNTEAFF
15 TRBD1 . TRBJ1-3 TRBV29-1 TGCAGCGTTGAAACCGGGACAGGGCTGGGAAACACCATATATTTT CSVETGTGLGNTIYF
13 . few TRBJ1-1 TRBV6-2/TRBV6-3 TGTGCCAGCAGCCGGGAGATGAACACTGAAGCTTTCTTT CASSREMNTEAFF
15 . . TRBJ2-3 TRBV7-3 TGTGCCAGCAGCCCCCAGACAGGCCTCACAGATACGCAGTATTTT CASSPQTGLTDTQYF
16 TRBD2 . TRBJ2-3 TRBV10-2 TGCGCCAGCAGTTCTTGGACTAGCGGGGGAGCAGATACGCAGTATTTT CASSSWTSGGADTQYF
11 . . TRBJ2-4 TRBV30 TGTGCCTGGAGTGCCAAAAACATTCAGTACTTC CAWSAKNIQYF